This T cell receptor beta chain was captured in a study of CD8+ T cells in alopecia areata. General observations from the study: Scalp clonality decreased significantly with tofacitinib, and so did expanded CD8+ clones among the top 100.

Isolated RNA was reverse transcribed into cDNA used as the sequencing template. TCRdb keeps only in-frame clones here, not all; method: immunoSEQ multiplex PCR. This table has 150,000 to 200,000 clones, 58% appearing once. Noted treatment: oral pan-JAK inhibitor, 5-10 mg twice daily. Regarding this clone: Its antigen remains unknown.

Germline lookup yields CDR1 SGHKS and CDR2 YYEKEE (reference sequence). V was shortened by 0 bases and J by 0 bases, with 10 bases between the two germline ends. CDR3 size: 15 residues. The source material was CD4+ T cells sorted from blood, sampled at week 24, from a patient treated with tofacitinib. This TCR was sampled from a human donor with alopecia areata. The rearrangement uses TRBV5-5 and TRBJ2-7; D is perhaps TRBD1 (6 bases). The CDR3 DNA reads TGTGCCAGCAGCTTGGGACAGGAGAGCTCCTACGAGCAGTACTTC. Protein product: CASSLGQESSYEQYF.